This TCR beta chain was captured in a study of cytomegalovirus exposure and HLA in healthy donors. Study-wide results and limits: The authors excluded some V segments, including TRBV6-2 and TRBV6-3, as indistinguishable. Sequences of the TCR beta chain were said to predict the HLA-A and HLA-B alleles of most subjects accurately. In a later analysis, TCR beta V- and J-gene trimming was associated with a missense DCLRE1C variant.

Comment on this clone: Its cognate antigen is unknown.

The CDR3 runs to 14 residues. Germline-derived CDR1 and CDR2 are MDHEN and SYDVKM. Trimming stripped 6 bases from V and 0 bases from J, with 9 bases between. This PCR relied on a set of 60 Vbeta primers and 13 Jbeta primers. This table comes from immunoSEQ multiplex PCR, and its TCRdb copy is limited to in-frame clones, with some not included. The sample shows some 130,000 clones, over 60% of them seen only once. The sample taken for sequencing was PBMCs. The receptor was isolated from a female donor in good health and CMV-seropositive. This chain uses TRBV28 with TRBJ1-5; the D is unclear. CDR3 sequence (DNA): TGTGCCAGCAGGCTTGGAGGTAGCAATCAGCCCCAGCATTTT. Translating it yields CASRLGGSNQPQHF.